These 11 T cell receptor beta chains were sequenced from one sample in a study of blood T cell repertoires in COVID-19. TCRdb's copy holds only in-frame clones and misses some; the assay was immunoSEQ multiplex PCR. The data hold 200,000 to 250,000 clones, with more than 70% observed a single time. Material: peripheral blood. The receptors were sampled from a human donor in a cohort sampled during active COVID-19.

The chain is built from TRBV29-1 and TRBJ2-7; D gene uncertain. The germline V gene encodes CDR1 SQVTM and CDR2 ANQGSEA. V lost 7 bases and J lost 0, with 7 bases in between. The CDR3 is 11 amino acids. In DNA, the CDR3 is TGCAGCGCAACATACTCCTACGAGCAGTACTTC. Amino acid sequence: CSATYSYEQYF.

CDR3 sequence reads: CASSYGTGGQETQYF. DNA of the CDR3: TGTGCCAGCAGCTACGGGACAGGGGGGCAAGAGACCCAGTACTTC. The J gene is TRBJ2-5, the V gene TRBV7-2; 11 nucleotides agree with TRBD1. Germline assignment: CDR1 SGHTA and CDR2 FQGNSA. CDR3 length: 15 amino acids. V lost 4 bases and J lost 2; bases outside the gene matches: 3.

V gene TRBV5-1 combines with J gene TRBJ2-5; TRBD1 aligns across 7 bases. CDR3 size: 15 residues. With 0 bases clipped from V and 1 base from J, the junction kept 3 bases outside the gene matches. Germline CDR1 is SGHRS and CDR2 is YFSETQ. In nucleotides, the CDR3 is TGCGCCAGCAGCTTGGCCGACAGGGCCCAAGAGACCCAGTACTTC. Translated, it gives CASSLADRAQETQYF.

A single count supports this clone. This chain connects TRBV19 to TRBJ1-6, with 8 nucleotides matching TRBD1. V shed 6 bases and J 10 bases; nucleotides not matched to a gene: 8. Germline CDR1 reads LNHDA; CDR2 reads SQIVND (reference sequence). The CDR3 is 14 amino acids. The CDR3 spells CASRTGQEESPLHF. CDR3 in DNA: TGTGCCAGTAGGACGGGACAGGAGGAATCACCCCTCCACTTT.

This clone was observed a single time. This rearrangement joins TRBV27 to TRBJ1-1; TRBD1 aligns across 9 bases. The germline V gene encodes CDR1 MNHEY and CDR2 SMNVEV (reference sequence). With 5 bases clipped from V and 9 bases from J, the junction kept 7 bases outside the gene matches. The CDR3 is 13 amino acids. The CDR3 region is CASSIGTGWKAFF. The CDR3 bases are TGTGCCAGCAGTATTGGGACAGGGTGGAAAGCTTTCTTT.

V and J are TRBV28 and TRBJ1-1; TRBD1 agrees at 7 bases. With V trimmed by 2 bases and J by 1 base, 4 bases remained unmatched. The CDR3 spans 15 residues. Germline CDR1 and CDR2: MDHEN and SYDVKM. The CDR3 nucleotides are TGTGCCAGCAGTTTAATTCCAGGGGGGAACACTGAAGCTTTCTTT. Its protein is CASSLIPGGNTEAFF.

The J gene is TRBJ2-7, the V gene TRBV15; perhaps TRBD2 as D (5 bases). Trimming shortened V by 5 bases and J by 0 bases, and 14 bases separated the two germline ends. The CDR3 loop spans 15 amino acids. Germline V lookup: CDR1 LNHNV, CDR2 YYDKDF (reference sequence). CDR3 in amino acids: CATSPRTFFSYEQYF. In DNA form, the CDR3 reads TGTGCCACCAGCCCTAGGACTTTTTTCTCCTACGAGCAGTACTTC.

The chain employs TRBV29-1 and TRBJ1-2; 7 positions match TRBD1. V trimming: 3 bases; J trimming: 6 bases; junction bases outside the gene matches: 4. CDR1 SQVTM and CDR2 ANQGSEA come from the germline V gene. There are 12 residues in the CDR3. The CDR3 protein is CSVDAGTDGYTF. For the CDR3, the DNA is TGCAGCGTTGACGCCGGGACAGATGGCTACACCTTC.

The chain combines TRBV9 with TRBJ1-6; D remains ambiguous. CDR3 length: 13 residues. The V and J ends lost 0 bases and 6 bases respectively, with 4 bases between them. Germline lookup yields CDR1 SGDLS and CDR2 YYNGEE. The CDR3 sequence: CASSVGPNSPLHF. CDR3 nucleotide sequence: TGTGCCAGCAGCGTAGGGCCTAATTCACCCCTCCACTTT.

The chain combines TRBV6-2 or TRBV6-3 with TRBJ1-1; D gene ambiguous. V was shortened by 2 bases and J by 2 bases, with 9 bases between the two germline ends. CDR3 length: 14 residues. CDR1 MNHEY and CDR2 SVGEGT come from the germline V gene. The CDR3 protein is CASSYVSSNTEAFF. CDR3 nucleotides: TGTGCCAGCAGTTACGTTAGTTCCAACACTGAAGCTTTCTTT.

A word on this clone: A junction end diverges from the germline sequence, so it may reflect a read error. The same CDR3 arises from other DNA sequences in this sample as well. The chain carries TRBV18 and TRBJ2-7; 7 bases align to TRBD2. The germline CDR1 and CDR2 sequences are KGHSH and LQKENI. The CDR3 runs 13 residues. CDR3 coding DNA: TGTGCCAGCTCACCCGGGACTACCGACGAGCAGTACTTT. It is translated as CASSPGTTDEQYF.